Listed below are T cell receptor beta chains from one sample, sequenced in a study of metastatic and nonmetastatic thyroid tumors. TCRdb called clones again from the PCR reads with MiXCR. The sample has around 30,000 clones; 20% to 25% are singletons. The sequencing sample was made of tumor tissue. The receptors derive from a male donor with papillary thyroid cancer or a benign thyroid nodule (not recorded which). Some clones in this sample may be carry-over from other donors' samples. Both conserved end residues are part of each CDR3. The order of the fields is J gene, V gene, CDR3 length, clone size, D gene, CDR3 protein, CDR3 DNA. The D gene is left open where the match is weak. Some rows mark clone size as missing; the rest say once, few, many or name a class of expanded clone.

j_gene: TRBJ2-3; v_gene: TRBV6-1; len: 16; abundance: many; d_gene: TRBD2; CDR3aa: CASSETSGGRTDTQYF; CDR3nt: TGTGCCAGCAGTGAAACTAGCGGGGGGCGCACAGATACGCAGTATTTT
j_gene: TRBJ2-4; v_gene: TRBV7-9; len: 16; abundance: many; d_gene: -; CDR3aa: CASSLAGRGRGNIQYF; CDR3nt: TGTGCCAGCAGCTTAGCTGGTAGGGGGCGGGGAAACATTCAGTACTTC
j_gene: TRBJ2-1; v_gene: TRBV6-5; len: 16; abundance: few; d_gene: TRBD1; CDR3aa: CASSYTGQGGWNEQFF; CDR3nt: TGTGCCAGCAGTTATACGGGACAGGGGGGTTGGAATGAGCAGTTCTTC
j_gene: TRBJ1-2; v_gene: TRBV30; len: 12; abundance: many; d_gene: -; CDR3aa: CAWTEANYGYTF; CDR3nt: TGTGCCTGGACAGAAGCTAACTATGGCTACACCTTC
j_gene: TRBJ2-5; v_gene: TRBV10-1; len: 13; abundance: many; d_gene: -; CDR3aa: CASSRTPGETQYF; CDR3nt: TGCGCCAGCAGTAGGACCCCAGGGGAGACCCAGTACTTC
j_gene: TRBJ1-5; v_gene: TRBV7-2; len: 15; abundance: many; d_gene: -; CDR3aa: CASSLGLTANQPQHF; CDR3nt: TGTGCCAGCAGCTTAGGTTTGACAGCGAATCAGCCCCAGCATTTT
j_gene: TRBJ2-6; v_gene: TRBV4-1; len: 18; abundance: many; d_gene: TRBD2; CDR3aa: CASSPRLAGGYGANVLTF; CDR3nt: TGCGCCAGCAGCCCGCGACTAGCGGGAGGATATGGGGCCAACGTCCTGACTTTC
j_gene: TRBJ2-5; v_gene: TRBV11-2; len: 20; abundance: -; d_gene: -; CDR3aa: CASSTDRVGLEDGSQETQYF; CDR3nt: TGTGCCAGCAGCACAGACAGGGTCGGACTTGAAGACGGGAGCCAAGAGACCCAGTACTTC
j_gene: TRBJ1-1; v_gene: TRBV6-1; len: 13; abundance: -; d_gene: -; CDR3aa: CARSEAWGTEAFF; CDR3nt: TGTGCCAGAAGTGAAGCTTGGGGAACTGAAGCTTTCTTT
j_gene: TRBJ2-1; v_gene: TRBV6-1; len: 16; abundance: few; d_gene: TRBD1; CDR3aa: CASSDNTGTGYNEQFF; CDR3nt: TGTGCCAGCAGTGACAATACCGGGACAGGCTACAATGAGCAGTTCTTC
j_gene: TRBJ1-1; v_gene: TRBV28; len: 13; abundance: many; d_gene: -; CDR3aa: CASSKDLNTEAFF; CDR3nt: TGTGCCAGCAGTAAAGACTTGAACACTGAAGCTTTCTTT
j_gene: TRBJ2-4; v_gene: TRBV12-3/TRBV12-4; len: 12; abundance: many; d_gene: -; CDR3aa: CASSLGSTGRDF; CDR3nt: TGTGCCAGCAGTTTAGGGTCAACGGGTAGGGACTTC
j_gene: TRBJ2-5; v_gene: TRBV5-1; len: 17; abundance: -; d_gene: TRBD2; CDR3aa: CASSLGTLTSGRETQYF; CDR3nt: TGCGCCAGCAGCTTGGGAACCCTGACTAGCGGGAGAGAGACCCAGTACTTC
j_gene: TRBJ2-5; v_gene: TRBV7-2; len: 15; abundance: many; d_gene: -; CDR3aa: CASSLDRDYQETQYF; CDR3nt: TGTGCCAGCAGCTTAGATAGAGACTACCAAGAGACCCAGTACTTC
j_gene: TRBJ2-7; v_gene: TRBV20-1; len: 13; abundance: many; d_gene: -; CDR3aa: CSAKEARLYEQYF; CDR3nt: TGCAGTGCTAAAGAAGCGAGACTCTACGAGCAGTACTTC
j_gene: TRBJ1-2; v_gene: TRBV28; len: 15; abundance: many; d_gene: -; CDR3aa: CASSLLRQVNYGYTF; CDR3nt: TGTGCCAGCAGTTTACTGAGACAGGTTAACTATGGCTACACCTTC
j_gene: TRBJ1-1; v_gene: TRBV28; len: 14; abundance: few; d_gene: -; CDR3aa: CASRDAGVLTEAFF; CDR3nt: TGTGCCAGCAGGGACGCAGGGGTGCTCACTGAAGCTTTCTTT
j_gene: TRBJ2-5; v_gene: TRBV28; len: 12; abundance: many; d_gene: -; CDR3aa: CASSLLTETQYF; CDR3nt: TGTGCCAGCAGTTTGTTAACAGAGACCCAGTACTTC
j_gene: TRBJ2-3; v_gene: TRBV4-1; len: 17; abundance: many; d_gene: TRBD1; CDR3aa: CASSQEEGGQGTDTQYF; CDR3nt: TGCGCCAGCAGCCAAGAAGAGGGGGGACAGGGAACAGATACGCAGTATTTT
j_gene: TRBJ2-3; v_gene: TRBV6-2/TRBV6-3; len: 15; abundance: few; d_gene: -; CDR3aa: CASSYDEGSTDTQYF; CDR3nt: TGTGCCAGCAGTTACGATGAGGGAAGCACAGATACGCAGTATTTT
j_gene: TRBJ2-7; v_gene: TRBV5-1; len: 16; abundance: many; d_gene: -; CDR3aa: CASSPNSTGLRHEQYF; CDR3nt: TGCGCCAGCAGCCCCAACTCAACAGGGCTCAGGCACGAGCAGTACTTC
j_gene: TRBJ1-5; v_gene: TRBV4-1; len: 17; abundance: many; d_gene: -; CDR3aa: CASSQDGNRYSNQPQHF; CDR3nt: TGCGCCAGCAGCCAAGACGGGAACAGGTATAGCAATCAGCCCCAGCATTTT
j_gene: TRBJ2-3; v_gene: TRBV5-6; len: 11; abundance: -; d_gene: -; CDR3aa: CASSLGDTQYF; CDR3nt: TGTGCCAGCAGCTTGGGAGATACTCAGTATTTC
j_gene: TRBJ1-1; v_gene: TRBV4-1; len: 14; abundance: many; d_gene: -; CDR3aa: CASSQDQGTAEAFF; CDR3nt: TGCGCCAGCAGCCAAGATCAGGGAACGGCTGAAGCTTTCTTT
j_gene: TRBJ2-5; v_gene: TRBV11-2; len: 14; abundance: -; d_gene: TRBD1; CDR3aa: CAWSPTGVQETQYF; CDR3nt: TGTGCCTGGAGCCCGACAGGGGTTCAAGAGACCCAGTACTTC
j_gene: TRBJ1-1; v_gene: TRBV5-4; len: 16; abundance: few; d_gene: TRBD1; CDR3aa: CASSLEQGALNTEAFF; CDR3nt: TGTGCCAGCAGCTTGGAACAGGGGGCCTTGAACACTGAAGCTTTCTTT
j_gene: TRBJ2-7; v_gene: TRBV5-1; len: 15; abundance: few; d_gene: TRBD1; CDR3aa: CASSFRWDSRDEQYF; CDR3nt: TGCGCCAGCAGCTTTCGATGGGACAGTAGGGACGAGCAGTACTTC
j_gene: TRBJ2-1; v_gene: TRBV19; len: 17; abundance: -; d_gene: TRBD2; CDR3aa: CASRKSQAGGTYNEQFF; CDR3nt: TGTGCCAGTAGGAAATCCCAAGCGGGAGGGACCTACAATGAGCAGTTCTTC
j_gene: TRBJ2-7; v_gene: TRBV6-1; len: 15; abundance: -; d_gene: TRBD1; CDR3aa: CASSREGAVSREQYF; CDR3nt: TGTGCCAGCAGTAGAGAGGGGGCAGTGAGTCGCGAGCAGTACTTC
j_gene: TRBJ2-7; v_gene: TRBV4-3; len: 16; abundance: many; d_gene: -; CDR3aa: CASSQDQLSGSYEQYF; CDR3nt: TGCGCCAGCAGCCAAGATCAATTATCCGGATCCTACGAGCAGTACTTC
j_gene: TRBJ1-2; v_gene: TRBV14; len: 15; abundance: many; d_gene: TRBD1; CDR3aa: CASSQPGTGVYGYTF; CDR3nt: TGTGCCAGCAGCCAGCCCGGGACAGGAGTTTATGGCTACACCTTC
j_gene: TRBJ1-3; v_gene: TRBV6-5; len: 15; abundance: few; d_gene: -; CDR3aa: CASSYAGAPGNTIYF; CDR3nt: TGTGCCAGCAGTTACGCGGGGGCGCCCGGAAACACCATATATTTT
j_gene: TRBJ2-7; v_gene: TRBV3-1; len: 14; abundance: -; d_gene: -; CDR3aa: CASANGTNDYEQYF; CDR3nt: TGTGCCAGCGCCAACGGGACAAATGACTACGAGCAGTACTTC
j_gene: TRBJ2-5; v_gene: TRBV20-1; len: 13; abundance: many; d_gene: TRBD2; CDR3aa: CSLTGLAGETQYF; CDR3nt: TGCAGTCTTACGGGGCTAGCGGGAGAGACCCAGTACTTC
j_gene: TRBJ1-1; v_gene: TRBV6-6; len: 14; abundance: many; d_gene: TRBD1; CDR3aa: CASSYRGHNTEAFF; CDR3nt: TGTGCCAGCAGTTACAGGGGGCACAACACTGAAGCTTTCTTT
j_gene: TRBJ2-7; v_gene: TRBV9; len: 15; abundance: many; d_gene: -; CDR3aa: CASSVGADLVHEQYF; CDR3nt: TGTGCCAGCAGCGTAGGGGCGGATCTTGTCCACGAGCAGTACTTC
j_gene: TRBJ1-2; v_gene: TRBV6-1; len: 13; abundance: -; d_gene: -; CDR3aa: CASSEGRRGGYTF; CDR3nt: TGTGCCAGCAGTGAGGGCCGGCGCGGCGGCTACACCTTC
j_gene: TRBJ2-5; v_gene: TRBV20-1; len: 15; abundance: many; d_gene: TRBD2; CDR3aa: CSAGGGLAGQETQYF; CDR3nt: TGCAGTGCGGGGGGGGGCTTAGCGGGGCAAGAGACCCAGTACTTC
j_gene: TRBJ1-5; v_gene: TRBV19; len: 13; abundance: many; d_gene: -; CDR3aa: CASSIEGVQPQHF; CDR3nt: TGTGCCAGTAGTATAGAGGGGGTTCAGCCCCAGCATTTT
j_gene: TRBJ1-1; v_gene: TRBV3-1; len: 14; abundance: -; d_gene: TRBD1; CDR3aa: CASSYSGGNTEAFF; CDR3nt: TGTGCCAGCAGCTACTCAGGGGGGAACACTGAAGCTTTCTTT
j_gene: TRBJ1-5; v_gene: TRBV27; len: 12; abundance: medium-sized; d_gene: -; CDR3aa: CASSERGHNQHF; CDR3nt: TGTGCCAGCAGTGAGCGGGGACATAACCAGCATTTT
j_gene: TRBJ2-2; v_gene: TRBV5-1; len: 13; abundance: medium-sized; d_gene: -; CDR3aa: CASSNYPTGELFF; CDR3nt: TGCGCCAGCAGCAATTATCCGACAGGGGAGCTGTTTTTT
j_gene: TRBJ1-3; v_gene: TRBV6-1; len: 15; abundance: many; d_gene: TRBD1; CDR3aa: CASSPTGAPGNTIYF; CDR3nt: TGTGCCAGCAGCCCAACAGGGGCCCCTGGAAACACCATATATTTT
j_gene: TRBJ2-7; v_gene: TRBV30; len: 17; abundance: many; d_gene: TRBD2; CDR3aa: CAWSDPLSGGRYYEQYF; CDR3nt: TGTGCCTGGAGTGACCCTCTCTCCGGGGGGAGATACTACGAGCAGTACTTC
j_gene: TRBJ2-3; v_gene: TRBV7-8; len: 19; abundance: many; d_gene: TRBD2; CDR3aa: CATGGDRASSGRPTDTQYF; CDR3nt: TGTGCCACCGGAGGGGACAGGGCGTCTAGCGGGAGGCCCACAGATACGCAGTATTTT
j_gene: TRBJ2-7; v_gene: TRBV20-1; len: 12; abundance: many; d_gene: -; CDR3aa: CSAREGTYEQYF; CDR3nt: TGCAGTGCTAGAGAAGGGACCTACGAGCAGTACTTC
j_gene: TRBJ2-3; v_gene: TRBV5-1; len: 18; abundance: -; d_gene: TRBD2; CDR3aa: CASSSMEGTRAITDTQCF; CDR3nt: TGCGCCAGCAGCTCAATGGAGGGGACTAGAGCAATCACAGATACGCAGTGTTTT
j_gene: TRBJ2-5; v_gene: TRBV9; len: 15; abundance: many; d_gene: TRBD2; CDR3aa: CASSVGPSGQETQYF; CDR3nt: TGTGCCAGCAGCGTAGGCCCTAGCGGACAAGAGACCCAGTACTTC
j_gene: TRBJ2-7; v_gene: TRBV2; len: 14; abundance: many; d_gene: TRBD1; CDR3aa: CASSKDRGTYEQYF; CDR3nt: TGTGCCAGCAGTAAGGACAGGGGGACGTACGAGCAGTACTTC
j_gene: TRBJ2-5; v_gene: TRBV2; len: 15; abundance: many; d_gene: -; CDR3aa: CASSEGGPALETQYF; CDR3nt: TGTGCCAGCAGTGAAGGCGGACCCGCCTTGGAGACCCAGTACTTC
j_gene: TRBJ2-5; v_gene: TRBV7-9; len: 15; abundance: many; d_gene: -; CDR3aa: CASSLSGRGQETQYF; CDR3nt: TGTGCCAGCAGCCTTAGCGGCCGGGGGCAAGAGACCCAGTACTTC
j_gene: TRBJ1-1; v_gene: TRBV19; len: 14; abundance: medium-sized; d_gene: TRBD1; CDR3aa: CASSTHRGGTEAFF; CDR3nt: TGTGCCAGTAGTACCCACAGGGGAGGGACTGAAGCTTTCTTT
j_gene: TRBJ2-7; v_gene: TRBV20-1; len: 12; abundance: medium-sized; d_gene: -; CDR3aa: CSARSGPYEQYF; CDR3nt: TGCAGTGCTAGGTCAGGGCCCTACGAGCAGTACTTC